One and the same sample provided the 5 T cell receptor beta chains below, sequenced in a study of radiotherapy plus CTLA-4 blockade in lung cancer (dated by TCRdb to 2016 to 2019). Library preparation used the immunoSEQ multiplex PCR assay. This immuneACCESS table, as held by TCRdb, lists in-frame sequences with V and J called but not all clones. Of the missing ones, under half trace to an unresolved V gene in checked studies; the others have no known cause. Present in this sample are under 55,000 clones, around 80% of which were seen just once. The top ten constitute 3.2% of the sample. The material was peripheral blood, obtained from a patient treated with radiotherapy plus ipilimumab. The receptors come from a human donor with non-small cell lung cancer who had a partial response to radiotherapy plus ipilimumab.

The chain recombines TRBV11-2 with TRBJ2-4, with D possibly matching TRBD2 (5 bases). V was trimmed by 8 bases and J by 5 bases, leaving 13 bases between them. CDR1 is SGHAT, CDR2 FQNNGV, per germline. CDR3 length equals 13 residues. Written as DNA, the CDR3 is TGTGCCAGCGGTTATAGCGCAGAAAACATTCAGTACTTC. It is translated as CASGYSAENIQYF.

The CDR3: CASSLSTDTQYF. The CDR3 DNA is TGTGCCAGCAGCCTTAGCACAGATACGCAGTATTTT. V and J are TRBV7-9 and TRBJ2-3; D not certain. CDR1 is SEHNR and CDR2 is FQNEAQ in the germline V gene (reference sequence). The length of the CDR3 is 12 residues. The V end was cut by 5 bases, the J end by 0 bases, with 3 bases between.

This chain links TRBV7-9 with TRBJ1-2; D gene unclear. The CDR3 sequence is 15 residues long. The V end lost 1 base, the J end lost 1 base, and 10 bases lay between the germline ends. CDR1 is SEHNR, CDR2 FQNEAQ, per germline (reference sequence). The CDR3 region is CASSLDPSVNYGYTF. The DNA for the CDR3 is TGTGCCAGCAGCTTAGATCCGAGTGTTAACTATGGCTACACCTTC.

This chain connects TRBV7-9 to TRBJ1-5, with D possibly being TRBD1 (5 bases). V was clipped by 0 bases and J by 2 bases, with 11 bases between them. Germline CDR1 SEHNR, CDR2 FQNEAQ (reference sequence). This CDR3 contains 16 residues. CDR3 protein: CASSLALSGGNQPQHF. The CDR3 coding sequence is TGTGCCAGCAGCTTAGCGCTTTCGGGGGGCAATCAGCCCCAGCATTTT.

The CDR3 protein is CASSSPERGVSGELFF. Written as DNA, the CDR3 is TGTGCCAGCAGTTCCCCCGAGCGGGGGGTATCCGGGGAGCTGTTTTTT. The chain uses TRBV6-6 and TRBJ2-2, with 9 bases matching TRBD2. Germline CDR1 reads MNHNY; CDR2 reads SVGAGI (reference sequence). This CDR3 is built from 16 residues. The V segment lost 4 bases and the J segment 6 bases; nucleotides outside the gene matches: 9.